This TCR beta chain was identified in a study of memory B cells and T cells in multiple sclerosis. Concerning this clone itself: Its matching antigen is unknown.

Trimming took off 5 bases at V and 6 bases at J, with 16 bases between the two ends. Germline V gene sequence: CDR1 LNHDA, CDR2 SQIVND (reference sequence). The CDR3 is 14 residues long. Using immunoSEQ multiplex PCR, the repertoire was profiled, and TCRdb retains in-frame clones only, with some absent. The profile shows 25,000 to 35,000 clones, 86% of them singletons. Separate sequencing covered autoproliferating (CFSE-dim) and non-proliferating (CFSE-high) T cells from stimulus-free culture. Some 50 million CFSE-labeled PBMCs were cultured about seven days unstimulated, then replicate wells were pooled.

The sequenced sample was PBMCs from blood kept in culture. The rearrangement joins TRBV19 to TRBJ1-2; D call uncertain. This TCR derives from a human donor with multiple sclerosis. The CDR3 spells CASSAPPWRDGYTF. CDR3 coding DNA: TGTGCCAGTAGTGCCCCCCCATGGAGGGATGGCTACACCTTC.